The text below deals with one T cell receptor beta chain. There is no known antigen for this receptor. The input lacks base qualities; no much larger clone sits a single base away. The CDR3 runs 11 amino acids, cysteine and phenylalanine included. Here the CDR3 DNA is all that survives: 33 bases in frame from base 1. Sequences SGHDN (CDR1) and FVKESK (CDR2) are obtained from the germline V gene. The V end loses 0 bases and the J end loses 6 bases, and a stretch of 3 bases separates them. This record comes from a study of T cell changes during pregnancy in multiple sclerosis (dated by TCRdb to about 2019). Regarding the study in general: Changes in the T cell repertoire over the course of pregnancy were examined in this study in women with multiple sclerosis.

Library creation used the immunoSEQ multiplex PCR assay. Sourced from immuneACCESS, this table was stored by TCRdb with only in-frame sequences that have V and J called. A share of the clones is absent; for the studies checked, an unresolved V gene accounts for under half, and the remainder has no known explanation. In this sample the table shows around 69,000 clones, approximately 92% of which occur a single time. Of the sample, just under 2% falls within the top ten clones. The sequence derives from a female donor in good health, enrolled as a control in a pregnancy study. The rearranged chain carries TRBV14 and TRBJ2-7, with the identity of the D gene unclear. Source: peripheral blood, taken in the third trimester of pregnancy. The CDR3 protein sequence reads: CASSQDSEQYF. The DNA reads TGTGCCAGCAGCCAAGACAGCGAGCAGTACTTC.